These 18 T cell receptor beta chains originate from one sample sequenced in a study of metastatic and nonmetastatic thyroid tumors (dated by TCRdb to 2020 to 2022). Libraries were constructed by PCR. The reads were generated on an Illumina HiSeq 4000. TCRdb reprocessing: public reads trimmed at Q25 with fastp, clones called with MiXCR, in-frame beta chains kept. The sample contains some 30,000 clones, around 19% of them found a single time. The ten top clones hold around 8.5% of the sample. None of the patients had been given any treatment before thyroid surgery. The material sequenced was blood. Receptors originate from a female donor with papillary thyroid cancer or a benign thyroid nodule (not recorded which). Some clones in this sample may be carry-over from other donors' samples.

The chain couples TRBV11-2 to TRBJ1-1; TRBD1 agrees at 10 bases. The CDR3 runs to 15 residues. J gave up 6 bases and V 3 bases, and 7 bases lay outside the gene matches. Germline CDR1 is SGHAT and CDR2 is FQNNGV. The CDR3: CASSFPGTGVPEAFF. CDR3 in DNA: TGTGCCAGCAGCTTTCCCGGGACAGGGGTCCCTGAAGCTTTCTTT.

Ten or more counts support this clone. This sequence joins TRBV5-6 and TRBJ2-7, with D unresolved. The V end lost 2 bases, the J end lost 2 bases, and 8 bases lay between the germline ends. CDR3 length equals 13 residues. CDR1 and CDR2 (germline): SGHDT, YYEEEE. In DNA, the CDR3 is TGTGCCAGCAGCTTTGGAAGGGCCTACGAGCAGTACTTC. This encodes CASSFGRAYEQYF.

A few counts support this clone. This may stem from a read error, because a much larger clone lies one nucleotide away. CDR3 DNA: TGTGCCAGCAGTCGACCGGGACAGGGGTGTACTGAAGCTTTCTTT. Translation gives CASSRPGQGCTEAFF. The chain combines TRBV12-3 or TRBV12-4 with TRBJ1-1; 10 nucleotides match TRBD1. The CDR3 totals 15 residues. V lost 5 bases, J lost 5 bases, and 8 bases stayed unmatched.

This clone appeared many times. CDR3 in amino acids: CASSLLWGGIINEQFF. The CDR3 DNA is TGTGCCAGCAGCTTGCTATGGGGGGGCATTATAAATGAGCAGTTCTTC. J is TRBJ2-1 and V is TRBV14; D is possibly TRBD2 (7 bases). The CDR3 is 16 amino acids. Germline lookup yields CDR1 SGHDN and CDR2 FVKESK. V was shortened by 5 bases and J by 7 bases, with 21 bases between the two germline ends. Full variable domain (missing parts from reference TRBV14 and TRBJ2-1): EAGVTQFPSHSVIEKGQTVTLRCDPISGHDNLYWYRRVMGKEIKFLLHFVKESKQDESGMPNNRFLAERTGGTYSTLKVQPAELEDSGVYFCASSLLWGGIINEQFFGPGTRLTVL.

This clone was seen once. A read error is possible here, since a much larger clone lies one base away. The gene calls are TRBV18 and TRBJ1-1, with D unresolved. In germline, CDR1 is KGHSH, CDR2 LQKENI. CDR3 length: 14 amino acids. The CDR3 sequence is CASSPEGGETEALF. CDR3 bases: TGTGCCAGCTCACCCGAAGGTGGTGAGACTGAAGCTCTCTTT. Supplemented by reference TRBV18 and TRBJ1-1, the full variable domain reads NAGVMQNPRHLVRRRGQEARLRCSPMKGHSHVYWYRQLPEEGLKFMVYLQKENIIDESGMPKERFSAEFPKEGPSILRIQQVVRGDSAAYFCASSPEGGETEALFGQGTRLTVV.

The rearrangement uses TRBV20-1 and TRBJ2-6; D call uncertain. The germline V gene encodes CDR1 DFQATT and CDR2 SNEGSKA (reference sequence). The CDR3 is made up of 14 amino acids. V was shortened by 4 bases and J by 4 bases, with 11 bases between the two germline ends. CDR3 bases: TGCAGTGCTACCGGCGGTGGGGGGGCCAACGTCCTGACTTTC. This sequence encodes CSATGGGGANVLTF.

The chain uses TRBV27 and TRBJ2-2; the D is unclear. V was pared by 4 bases and J by 4 bases, with 4 bases between. CDR1 and CDR2 (germline): MNHEY, SMNVEV (reference sequence). The CDR3 consists of 12 residues. In DNA form, the CDR3 reads TGTGCCAGCAGTTGGAGCACCGGGGAGCTGTTTTTT. It yields the protein CASSWSTGELFF.

This clone was detected ten times or more. The chain uses TRBV20-1 and TRBJ2-3; 12 bases fit TRBD2. Per the germline V gene, CDR1 is DFQATT and CDR2 is SNEGSKA (reference sequence). This CDR3 region has 17 residues. The trim removed 5 bases at V and 4 bases at J, leaving 13 bases unmatched. In nucleotides, the CDR3 is TGCAGTGCTCCAGAGGGGAGGACTAGCGGGAATTCAGATACGCAGTATTTT. Protein sequence: CSAPEGRTSGNSDTQYF.

In this sample, this clone turned up many times. The gene calls are TRBV18 and TRBJ1-6; no firm D call. Trimming shortened V by 1 base and J by 7 bases, and 8 bases separated the two germline ends. The CDR3 is 14 residues long. Germline V gene sequence: CDR1 KGHSH, CDR2 LQKENI. The CDR3 spells CASSPQQSNSPLHF. The DNA for the CDR3 is TGTGCCAGCTCACCACAACAGAGCAATTCACCCCTCCACTTT. Based on the CDR3 plus reference TRBV18 and TRBJ1-6, the full variable domain is NAGVMQNPRHLVRRRGQEARLRCSPMKGHSHVYWYRQLPEEGLKFMVYLQKENIIDESGMPKERFSAEFPKEGPSILRIQQVVRGDSAAYFCASSPQQSNSPLHFGNGTRLTVT.

Ten or more counts support this clone. The chain uses TRBV11-2 and TRBJ2-7; weak D call: TRBD1 (5 bases). The CDR3 totals 15 residues. Trimming cost V 6 bases and J 6 bases, with 21 bases left between them. CDR1 is SGHAT, CDR2 FQNNGV, per germline. For the CDR3, the DNA is TGTGCCAGCAGTAGTCTAGGGGTGTCAAGGGGCGAGCAGTACTTC. Translating it yields CASSSLGVSRGEQYF.

This clone has a handful of counts. The chain uses TRBV6-1 and TRBJ2-1, with 8 bases aligning to TRBD1. The junction had 9 bases not matched to a gene; V was cut back by 5 bases and J by 6 bases. This CDR3 comprises 15 residues. The germline CDR1 and CDR2 sequences are MNHNS and SASEGT. In DNA form, the CDR3 reads TGTGCCAGCAGTTTAGGGACAGGAGAGGTCAATGAGCAGTTCTTC. It yields the protein CASSLGTGEVNEQFF.

This clone was seen a few times. The chain links TRBV28 to TRBJ2-7, with 7 nucleotides matching TRBD2. V was pared by 3 bases and J by 2 bases, with 7 bases of the junction left unmatched. This CDR3 comprises 15 residues. Germline values: CDR1 MDHEN, CDR2 SYDVKM. The CDR3 DNA reads as TGTGCCAGCAGTTTGTGGTCTAGCGGCGCCTACGAGCAGTACTTC. This sequence encodes CASSLWSSGAYEQYF.

This clone was found many times. The V and J genes are TRBV3-1 and TRBJ2-3; TRBD2 agrees at 9 bases. The CDR3 is 15 residues long. In germline, CDR1 is LGHDT, CDR2 YNNKEL (reference sequence). V lost 4 bases to trimming and J lost 6 bases; unmatched junction nucleotides: 8. The CDR3 spells CASSPAGLAGDTQYF. The CDR3 bases are TGTGCCAGCAGCCCCGCGGGGCTAGCGGGGGATACGCAGTATTTT.

This clone counts as medium-sized. V is TRBV12-3 or TRBV12-4 and J is TRBJ2-2, with TRBD2 identical over 11 bases. The CDR3 spans 15 residues. The ends lost 4 bases at V and 6 bases at J; junction bases unmatched: 4. DNA for the CDR3: TGTGCCAGCAGTTATAGCGGGAGGGCCTCCGGGGAGCTGTTTTTT. Its translation is CASSYSGRASGELFF.

This clone is termed medium-sized. The chain combines TRBV5-6 with TRBJ1-2; TRBD1 aligns across 11 bases. V dropped 2 bases and J dropped 7; count of bases not matched to a gene: 7. The CDR3 has 15 residues. The germline V gene encodes CDR1 SGHDT and CDR2 YYEEEE. CDR3 coding DNA: TGTGCCAGCAGCTTTCGGACAGGGGGCGTGGTTGGCTACACCTTC. Translation gives CASSFRTGGVVGYTF.

This clone was seen a handful of times. This chain links TRBV6-1 with TRBJ1-5, with TRBD1 matching over 9 bases. The ends lost 7 bases at V and 4 bases at J; junction bases unmatched: 8. The germline gives CDR1 MNHNS, CDR2 SASEGT. The CDR3 runs to 15 residues. Here the CDR3 DNA reads TGTGCCAGCACCCCGGACAGGGGTAGAAATCAGCCCCAGCATTTT. The encoded protein is CASTPDRGRNQPQHF.

This clone was picked up many times. The chain uses TRBV27 and TRBJ1-2; no definite D call. The germline V gene has CDR1 MNHEY and CDR2 SMNVEV (reference sequence). Trimming removed 8 bases from V and 7 bases from J, with 17 bases in between. The CDR3 consists of 13 residues. CDR3 sequence: CASAGSRAGGYTF. DNA for the CDR3: TGTGCCAGCGCCGGGTCTAGGGCAGGTGGCTACACCTTC.

By share of the sample, this clone is medium-sized. The V gene is TRBV6-1, the J gene TRBJ2-3; weak D call: TRBD1 (5 bases). CDR3 length: 16 amino acids. The V gene's germline CDR1 is MNHNS and CDR2 SASEGT. Deletions cut 2 bases from V and 0 bases from J, with 12 bases between. The CDR3 reads CASSEFWSGSTDTQYF. CDR3 nucleotide sequence: TGTGCCAGCAGTGAATTTTGGTCAGGGAGCACAGATACGCAGTATTTT.